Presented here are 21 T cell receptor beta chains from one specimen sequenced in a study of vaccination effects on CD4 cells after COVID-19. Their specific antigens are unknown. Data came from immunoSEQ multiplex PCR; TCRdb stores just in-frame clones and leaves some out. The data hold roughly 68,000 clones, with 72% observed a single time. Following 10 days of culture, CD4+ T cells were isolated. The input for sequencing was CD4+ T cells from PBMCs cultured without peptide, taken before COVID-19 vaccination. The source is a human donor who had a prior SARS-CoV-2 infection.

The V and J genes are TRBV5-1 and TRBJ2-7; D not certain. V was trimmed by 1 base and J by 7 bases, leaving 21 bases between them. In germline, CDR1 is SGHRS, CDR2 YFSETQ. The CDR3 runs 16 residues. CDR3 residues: CASSLQPASAQLEQYF. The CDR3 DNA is TGCGCCAGCAGCTTGCAACCGGCCTCCGCCCAACTGGAGCAGTACTTC. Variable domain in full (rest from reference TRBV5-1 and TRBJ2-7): KAGVTQTPRYLIKTRGQQVTLSCSPISGHRSVSWYQQTPGQGLQFLFEYFSETQRNKGNFPGRFSGRQFSNSRSEMNVSTLELGDSALYLCASSLQPASAQLEQYFGPGTRLTVT.

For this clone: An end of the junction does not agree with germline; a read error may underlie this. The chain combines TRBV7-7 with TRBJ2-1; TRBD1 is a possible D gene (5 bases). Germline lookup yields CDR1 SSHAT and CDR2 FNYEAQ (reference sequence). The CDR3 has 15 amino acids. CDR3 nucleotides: TGTGCTAGCAGCCTCGACAGTAGCTCCTACAATGAGCAGTTCTTC. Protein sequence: CASSLDSSSYNEQFF.

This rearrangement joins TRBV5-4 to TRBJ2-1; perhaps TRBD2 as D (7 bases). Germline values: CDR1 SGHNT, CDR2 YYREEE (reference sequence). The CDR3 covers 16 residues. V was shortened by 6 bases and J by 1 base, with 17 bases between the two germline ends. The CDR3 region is CASTTGGASSYNEQFF. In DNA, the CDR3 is TGTGCCAGCACCACTGGGGGGGCCTCTTCCTACAATGAGCAGTTCTTC.

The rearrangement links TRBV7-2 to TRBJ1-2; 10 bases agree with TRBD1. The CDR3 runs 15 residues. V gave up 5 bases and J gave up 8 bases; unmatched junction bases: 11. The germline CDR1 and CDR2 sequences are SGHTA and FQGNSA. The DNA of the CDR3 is TGTGCCAGCAGCCCCTTAACCGGGACAGGGGTCGGCTACACCTTC. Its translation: CASSPLTGTGVGYTF.

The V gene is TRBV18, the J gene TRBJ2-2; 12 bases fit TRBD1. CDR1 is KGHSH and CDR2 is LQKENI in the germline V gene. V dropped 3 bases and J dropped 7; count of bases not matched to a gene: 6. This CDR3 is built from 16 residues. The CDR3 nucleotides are TGTGCCAGCTCACCGCCGGGACAGGGGGCGATCGGGGAGCTGTTTTTT. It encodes CASSPPGQGAIGELFF. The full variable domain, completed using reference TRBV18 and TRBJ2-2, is NAGVMQNPRHLVRRRGQEARLRCSPMKGHSHVYWYRQLPEEGLKFMVYLQKENIIDESGMPKERFSAEFPKEGPSILRIQQVVRGDSAAYFCASSPPGQGAIGELFFGEGSRLTVL.

The CDR3 region has the DNA TGTGCCAGCAGGACAGAATTGGACACTGAAGCTTTCTTT. Its translation: CASRTELDTEAFF. V and J are TRBV2 and TRBJ1-1, with D tentatively TRBD1 (5 bases). V was trimmed by 6 bases and J by 3 bases, leaving 11 bases between them. The V gene's germline CDR1 is SNHLY and CDR2 FYNNEI. The CDR3 loop spans 13 amino acids.

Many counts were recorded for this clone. CDR3 nucleotides: TGTGCCAGCAGTAACCGACAGGGTTATAGCAATCAGCCCCAGCATTTT. This sequence encodes CASSNRQGYSNQPQHF. The chain links TRBV6-6 to TRBJ1-5, with 7 bases fitting TRBD1. This CDR3 has 16 residues. The V gene end was trimmed by 5 bases and the J gene end by 0 bases; junction bases not matched to a gene: 7. Looked up from germline, CDR1 is MNHNY and CDR2 is SVGAGI (reference sequence).

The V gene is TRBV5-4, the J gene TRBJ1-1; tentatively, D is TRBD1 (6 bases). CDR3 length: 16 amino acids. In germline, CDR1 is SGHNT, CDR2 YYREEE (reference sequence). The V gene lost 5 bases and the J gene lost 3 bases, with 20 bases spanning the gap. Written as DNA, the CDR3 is TGTGCCAGCAGTCGTGGGGGGGCAGCAGGCGACACTGAAGCTTTCTTT. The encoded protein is CASSRGGAAGDTEAFF.

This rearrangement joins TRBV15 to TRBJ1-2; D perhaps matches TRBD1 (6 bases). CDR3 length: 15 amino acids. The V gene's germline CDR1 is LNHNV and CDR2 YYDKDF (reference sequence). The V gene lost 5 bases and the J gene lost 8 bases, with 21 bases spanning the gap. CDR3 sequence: CATSLQGGEISGYTF. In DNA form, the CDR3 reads TGTGCCACCAGCCTCCAAGGGGGGGAGATATCGGGCTACACCTTC.

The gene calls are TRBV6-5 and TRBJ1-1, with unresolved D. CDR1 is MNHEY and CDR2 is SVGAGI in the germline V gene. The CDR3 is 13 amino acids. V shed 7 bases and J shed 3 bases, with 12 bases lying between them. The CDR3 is CASIQGVDTEAFF. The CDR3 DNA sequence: TGTGCCAGCATCCAAGGAGTGGACACTGAAGCTTTCTTT.

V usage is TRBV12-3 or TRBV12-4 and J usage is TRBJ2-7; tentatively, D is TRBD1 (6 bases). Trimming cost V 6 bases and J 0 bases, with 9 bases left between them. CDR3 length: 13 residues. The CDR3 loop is CASSIQGSYEQYF. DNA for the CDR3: TGTGCCAGCAGCATACAGGGCTCCTACGAGCAGTACTTC.

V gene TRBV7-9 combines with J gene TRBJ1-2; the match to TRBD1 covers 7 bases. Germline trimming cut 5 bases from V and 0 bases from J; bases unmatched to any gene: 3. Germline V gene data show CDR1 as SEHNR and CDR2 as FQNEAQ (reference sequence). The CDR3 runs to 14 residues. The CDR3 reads CASSPGGANYGYTF. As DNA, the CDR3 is TGTGCCAGCAGCCCAGGGGGGGCTAACTATGGCTACACCTTC.

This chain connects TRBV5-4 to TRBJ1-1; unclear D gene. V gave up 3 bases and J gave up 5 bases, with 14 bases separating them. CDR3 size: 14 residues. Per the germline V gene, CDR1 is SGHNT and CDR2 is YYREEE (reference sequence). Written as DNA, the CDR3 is TGTGCCAGCAGCTCAGGACGTGGTCGGACTGAAGCTTTCTTT. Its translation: CASSSGRGRTEAFF.

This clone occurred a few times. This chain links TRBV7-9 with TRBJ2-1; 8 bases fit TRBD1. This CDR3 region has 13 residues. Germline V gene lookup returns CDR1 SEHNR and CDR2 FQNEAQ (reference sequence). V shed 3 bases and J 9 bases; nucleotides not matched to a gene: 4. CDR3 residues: CASSFQGATEQFF. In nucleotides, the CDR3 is TGTGCCAGCAGCTTCCAGGGGGCAACTGAGCAGTTCTTC.

The chain's CDR3 is CASSLVSTDTQYF. CDR3 DNA sequence: TGTGCCAGCAGCTTAGTCAGCACAGATACGCAGTATTTT. This chain uses TRBV11-3 with TRBJ2-3; D gene unclear. The CDR3 runs 13 residues. Germline-derived CDR1 and CDR2 are SGHNT and YENEEA. The V and J ends lost 1 base and 0 bases respectively, with 2 bases between them.

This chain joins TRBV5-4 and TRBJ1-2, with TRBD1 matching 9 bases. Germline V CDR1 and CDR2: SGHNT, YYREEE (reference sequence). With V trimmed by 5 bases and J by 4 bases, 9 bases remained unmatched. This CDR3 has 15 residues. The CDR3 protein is CASSSGTGLIYGYTF. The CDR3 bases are TGTGCCAGCAGTTCCGGGACAGGGCTAATCTATGGCTACACCTTC.

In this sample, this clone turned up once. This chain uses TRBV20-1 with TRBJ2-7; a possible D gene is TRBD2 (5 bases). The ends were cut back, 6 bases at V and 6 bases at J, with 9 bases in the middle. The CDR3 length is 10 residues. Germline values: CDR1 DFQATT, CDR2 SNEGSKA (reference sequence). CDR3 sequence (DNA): TGCAGTGCGGAACGGGGCGAGCAGTACTTC. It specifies CSAERGEQYF.

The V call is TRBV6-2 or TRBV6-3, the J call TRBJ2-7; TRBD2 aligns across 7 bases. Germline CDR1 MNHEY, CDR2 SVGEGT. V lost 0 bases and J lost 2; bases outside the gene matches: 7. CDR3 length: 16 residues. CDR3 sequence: CASSYSLGGSTYEQYF. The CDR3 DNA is TGTGCCAGCAGTTACTCGTTGGGGGGGTCGACCTACGAGCAGTACTTC.

This CDR3 reads CASSFLRGGKDTQYF. The CDR3 DNA reads as TGTGCCAGCAGCTTTTTGAGGGGGGGCAAAGATACGCAGTATTTT. This chain joins TRBV5-8 and TRBJ2-3; perhaps TRBD2 as D (7 bases). There are 15 residues in the CDR3. In germline, CDR1 is SGHTS, CDR2 YDEGEE. The V end was cut by 2 bases, the J end by 5 bases, with 15 bases between.

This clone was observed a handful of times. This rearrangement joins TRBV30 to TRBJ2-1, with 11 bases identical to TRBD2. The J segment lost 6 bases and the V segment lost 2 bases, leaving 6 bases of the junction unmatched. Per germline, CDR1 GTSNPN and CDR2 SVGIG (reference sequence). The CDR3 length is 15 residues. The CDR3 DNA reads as TGTGCCTGGAGTCATAGCGGGAGGGCCCTCAATGAGCAGTTCTTC. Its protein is CAWSHSGRALNEQFF.

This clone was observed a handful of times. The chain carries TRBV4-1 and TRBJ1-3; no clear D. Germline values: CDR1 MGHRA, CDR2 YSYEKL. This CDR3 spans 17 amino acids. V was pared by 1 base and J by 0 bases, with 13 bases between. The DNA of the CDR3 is TGCGCCAGCAGCCAAGGCCCCACGGGAGCCTCTGGAAACACCATATATTTT. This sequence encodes CASSQGPTGASGNTIYF.